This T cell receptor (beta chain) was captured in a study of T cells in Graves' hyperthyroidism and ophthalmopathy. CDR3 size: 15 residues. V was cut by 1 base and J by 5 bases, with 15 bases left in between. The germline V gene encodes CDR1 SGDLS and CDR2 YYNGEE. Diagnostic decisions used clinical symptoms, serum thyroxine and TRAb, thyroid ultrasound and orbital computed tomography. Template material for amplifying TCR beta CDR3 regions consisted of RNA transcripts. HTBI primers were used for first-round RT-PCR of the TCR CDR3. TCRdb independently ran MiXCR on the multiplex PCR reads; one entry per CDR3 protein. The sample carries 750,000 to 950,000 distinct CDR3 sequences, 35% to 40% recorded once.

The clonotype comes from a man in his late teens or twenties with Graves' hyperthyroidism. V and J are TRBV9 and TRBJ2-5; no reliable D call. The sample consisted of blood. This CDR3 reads CASSVSEGSYETQYF. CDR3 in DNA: TGTGCCAGCAGCGTATCTGAAGGGTCATACGAGACCCAGTACTTC.